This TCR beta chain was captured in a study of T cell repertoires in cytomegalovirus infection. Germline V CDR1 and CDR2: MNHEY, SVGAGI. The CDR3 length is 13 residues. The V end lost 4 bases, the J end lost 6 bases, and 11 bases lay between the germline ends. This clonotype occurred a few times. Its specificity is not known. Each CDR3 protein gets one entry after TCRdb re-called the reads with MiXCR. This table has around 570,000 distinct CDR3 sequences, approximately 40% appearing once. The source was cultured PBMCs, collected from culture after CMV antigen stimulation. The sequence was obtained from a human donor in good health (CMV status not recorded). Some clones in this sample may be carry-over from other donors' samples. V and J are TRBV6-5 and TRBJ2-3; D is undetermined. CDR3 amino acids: CASSSPAIDTQYF. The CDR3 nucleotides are TGTGCCAGCAGTTCCCCAGCGATCGATACGCAGTATTTT.